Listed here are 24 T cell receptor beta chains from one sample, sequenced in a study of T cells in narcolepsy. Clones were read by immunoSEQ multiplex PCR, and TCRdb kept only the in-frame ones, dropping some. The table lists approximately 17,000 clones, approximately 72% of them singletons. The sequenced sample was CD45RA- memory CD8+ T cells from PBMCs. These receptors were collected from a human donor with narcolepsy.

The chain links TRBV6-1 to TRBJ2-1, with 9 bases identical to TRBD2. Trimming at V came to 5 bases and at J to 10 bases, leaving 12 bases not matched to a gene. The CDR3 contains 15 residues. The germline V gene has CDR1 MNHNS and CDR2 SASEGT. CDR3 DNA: TGTGCCAGCAGTCCCTCTAGCGGGGTGGTTGTGGAGCAGTTCTTC. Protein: CASSPSSGVVVEQFF.

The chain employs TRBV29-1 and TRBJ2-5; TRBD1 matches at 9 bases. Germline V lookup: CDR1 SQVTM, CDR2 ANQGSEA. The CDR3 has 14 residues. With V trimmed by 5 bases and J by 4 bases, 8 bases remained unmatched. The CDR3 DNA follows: TGCAGCGTTCACTGGACAGGGGAGGGAGAGACCCAGTACTTC. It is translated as CSVHWTGEGETQYF.

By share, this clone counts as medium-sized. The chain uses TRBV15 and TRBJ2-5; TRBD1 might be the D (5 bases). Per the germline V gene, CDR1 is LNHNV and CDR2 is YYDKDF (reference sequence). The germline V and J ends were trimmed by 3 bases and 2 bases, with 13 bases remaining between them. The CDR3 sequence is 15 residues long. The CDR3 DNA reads TGTGCCACCAGCAGGGCCTCAGGGCGTCAAGAGACCCAGTACTTC. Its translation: CATSRASGRQETQYF.

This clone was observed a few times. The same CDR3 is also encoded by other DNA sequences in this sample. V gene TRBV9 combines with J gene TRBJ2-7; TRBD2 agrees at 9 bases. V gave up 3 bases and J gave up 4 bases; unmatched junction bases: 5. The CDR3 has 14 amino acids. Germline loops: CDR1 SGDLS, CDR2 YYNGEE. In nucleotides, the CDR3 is TGTGCCAGCAGCGCTAGCGGGGTCGGGTACGAGCAGTACTTC. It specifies CASSASGVGYEQYF.

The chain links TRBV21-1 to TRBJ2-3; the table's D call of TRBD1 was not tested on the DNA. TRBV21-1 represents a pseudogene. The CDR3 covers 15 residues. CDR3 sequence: CASSTRDRDTDTQYF. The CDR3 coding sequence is TGTGCCAGCAGCACCCGGGACAGGGATACAGATACGCAGTATTTT.

This CDR3 reads CASSTSRGNTEAFF. In DNA form, the CDR3 reads TGTGCCAGCAGTACCTCCAGGGGGAACACTGAAGCTTTCTTT. This rearrangement joins TRBV6-5 to TRBJ1-1, with D possibly matching TRBD1 (6 bases). This CDR3 comprises 14 residues. V lost 5 bases and J lost 1, with 11 bases in between. Per germline, CDR1 MNHEY and CDR2 SVGAGI.

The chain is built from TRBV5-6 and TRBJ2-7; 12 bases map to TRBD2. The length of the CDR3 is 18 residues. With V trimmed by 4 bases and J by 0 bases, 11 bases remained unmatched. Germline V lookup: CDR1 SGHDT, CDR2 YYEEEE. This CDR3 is CASSRWRLAGVSSYEQYF. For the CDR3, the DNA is TGTGCCAGCAGCAGGTGGAGACTAGCGGGAGTTTCCTCCTACGAGCAGTACTTC.

Written as DNA, the CDR3 is TGTGCCAGCAGCGGGGGACAGGAAATAACTAGTGGCTACACCTTC. This gives the protein CASSGGQEITSGYTF. This chain links TRBV7-9 with TRBJ1-2, with TRBD1 matching over 8 bases. V shed 5 bases, J shed 7 bases, and the junction held 12 bases outside the gene matches. The CDR3 has 15 amino acids. CDR1 is SEHNR and CDR2 is FQNEAQ in the germline V gene (reference sequence).

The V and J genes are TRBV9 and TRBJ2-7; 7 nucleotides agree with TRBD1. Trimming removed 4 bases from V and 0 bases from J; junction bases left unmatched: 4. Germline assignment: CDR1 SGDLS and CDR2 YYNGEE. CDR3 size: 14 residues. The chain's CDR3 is CASSPWDSSYEQYF. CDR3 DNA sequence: TGTGCCAGCAGCCCCTGGGACAGCTCCTACGAGCAGTACTTC.

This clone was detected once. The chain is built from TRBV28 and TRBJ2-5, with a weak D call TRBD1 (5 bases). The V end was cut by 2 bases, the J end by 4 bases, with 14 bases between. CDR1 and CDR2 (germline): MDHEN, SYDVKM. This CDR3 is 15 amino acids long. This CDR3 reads CASSLGQGSRETQYF. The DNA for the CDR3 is TGTGCCAGCAGTTTAGGGCAGGGATCCAGAGAGACCCAGTACTTC.

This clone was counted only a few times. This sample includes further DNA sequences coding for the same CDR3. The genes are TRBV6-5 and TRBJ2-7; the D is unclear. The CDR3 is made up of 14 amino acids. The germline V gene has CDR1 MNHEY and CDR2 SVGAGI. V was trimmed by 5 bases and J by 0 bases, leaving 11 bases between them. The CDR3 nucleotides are TGTGCCAGCAGTGGTCGAGGAAGCTCCTACGAGCAGTACTTC. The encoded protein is CASSGRGSSYEQYF.

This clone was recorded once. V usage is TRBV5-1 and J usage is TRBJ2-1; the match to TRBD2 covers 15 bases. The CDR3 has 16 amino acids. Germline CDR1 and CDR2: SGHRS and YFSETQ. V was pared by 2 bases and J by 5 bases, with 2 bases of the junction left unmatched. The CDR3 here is CASSFGLAGGHNEQFF. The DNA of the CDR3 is TGCGCCAGCAGCTTCGGACTAGCGGGGGGGCACAATGAGCAGTTCTTC. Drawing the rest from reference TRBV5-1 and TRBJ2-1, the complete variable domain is KAGVTQTPRYLIKTRGQQVTLSCSPISGHRSVSWYQQTPGQGLQFLFEYFSETQRNKGNFPGRFSGRQFSNSRSEMNVSTLELGDSALYLCASSFGLAGGHNEQFFGPGTRLTVL.

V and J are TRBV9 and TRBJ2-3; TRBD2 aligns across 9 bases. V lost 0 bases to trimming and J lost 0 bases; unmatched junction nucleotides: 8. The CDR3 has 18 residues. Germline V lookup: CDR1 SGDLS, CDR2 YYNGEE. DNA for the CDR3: TGTGCCAGCAGCGTAGGACTAGCGGAATCGGCAAGCACAGATACGCAGTATTTT. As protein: CASSVGLAESASTDTQYF.

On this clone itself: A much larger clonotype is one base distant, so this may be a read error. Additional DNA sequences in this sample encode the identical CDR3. Here the CDR3 reads CASRGGRGDTQYF. CDR3 DNA: TGTGCCAGCAGAGGCGGGAGGGGTGATACGCAGTATTTT. The V and J genes are TRBV4-2 and TRBJ2-3; the match to TRBD2 covers 9 bases. Trimming removed 6 bases from V and 6 bases from J; junction bases left unmatched: 4. There are 13 residues in the CDR3. CDR1 LGHNA and CDR2 YNFKEQ come from the germline V gene.

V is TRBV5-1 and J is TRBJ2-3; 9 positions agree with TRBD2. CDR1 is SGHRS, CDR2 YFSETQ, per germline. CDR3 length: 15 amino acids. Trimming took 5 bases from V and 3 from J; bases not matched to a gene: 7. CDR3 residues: CASRPSGGRTDTQYF. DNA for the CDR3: TGCGCCAGCAGACCCAGCGGGGGGAGGACAGATACGCAGTATTTT.

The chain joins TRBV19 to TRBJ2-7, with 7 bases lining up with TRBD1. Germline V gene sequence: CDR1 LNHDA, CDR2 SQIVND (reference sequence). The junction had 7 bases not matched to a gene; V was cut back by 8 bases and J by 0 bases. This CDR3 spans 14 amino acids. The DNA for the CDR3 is TGTGCCAGTGGAAGGACAGGCTACTCCTACGAGCAGTACTTC. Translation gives CASGRTGYSYEQYF.

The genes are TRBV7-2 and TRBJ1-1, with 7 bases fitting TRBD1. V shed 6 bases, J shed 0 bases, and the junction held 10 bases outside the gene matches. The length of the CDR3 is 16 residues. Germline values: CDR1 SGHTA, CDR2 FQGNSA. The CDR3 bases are TGTGCCAGCAGGCCGAGGACAGGACTCATGAACACTGAAGCTTTCTTT. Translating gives CASRPRTGLMNTEAFF.

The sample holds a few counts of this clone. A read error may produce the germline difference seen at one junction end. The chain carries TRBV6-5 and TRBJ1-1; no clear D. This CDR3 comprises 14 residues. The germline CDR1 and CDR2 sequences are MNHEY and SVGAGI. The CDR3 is CAISESVDATEAFF. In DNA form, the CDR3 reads TGTGCCATCAGTGAGTCGGTGGACGCCACTGAAGCTTTCTTT.

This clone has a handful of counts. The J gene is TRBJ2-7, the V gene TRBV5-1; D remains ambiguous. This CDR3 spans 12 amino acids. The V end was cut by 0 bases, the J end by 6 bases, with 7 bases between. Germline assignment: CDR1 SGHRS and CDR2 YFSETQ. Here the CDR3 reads CASSLVGIEQYF. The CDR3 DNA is TGCGCCAGCAGCTTGGTAGGTATCGAGCAGTACTTC.

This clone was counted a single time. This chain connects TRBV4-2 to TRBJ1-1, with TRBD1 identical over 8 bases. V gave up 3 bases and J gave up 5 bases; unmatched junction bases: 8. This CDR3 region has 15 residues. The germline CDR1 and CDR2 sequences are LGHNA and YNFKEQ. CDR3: CASSQEQGAHTEAFF. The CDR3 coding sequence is TGTGCCAGCAGCCAGGAGCAGGGGGCGCATACTGAAGCTTTCTTT.

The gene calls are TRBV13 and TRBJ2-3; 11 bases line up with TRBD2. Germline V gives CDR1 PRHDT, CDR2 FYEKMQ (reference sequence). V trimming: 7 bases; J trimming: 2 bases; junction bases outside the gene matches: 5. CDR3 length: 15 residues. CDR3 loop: CASKLTSGATDTQYF. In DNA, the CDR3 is TGTGCCAGCAAACTGACTAGCGGGGCCACAGATACGCAGTATTTT. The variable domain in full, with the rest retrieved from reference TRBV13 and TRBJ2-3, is AAGVIQSPRHLIKEKRETATLKCYPIPRHDTVYWYQQGPGQDPQFLISFYEKMQSDKGSIPDRFSAQQFSDYHSELNMSSLELGDSALYFCASKLTSGATDTQYFGPGTRLTVL.

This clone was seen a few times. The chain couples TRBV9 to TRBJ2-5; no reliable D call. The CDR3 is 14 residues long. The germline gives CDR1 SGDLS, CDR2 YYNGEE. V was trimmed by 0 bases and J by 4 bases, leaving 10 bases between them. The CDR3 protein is CASSVATSLETQYF. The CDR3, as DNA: TGTGCCAGCAGCGTAGCTACTTCTCTAGAGACCCAGTACTTC. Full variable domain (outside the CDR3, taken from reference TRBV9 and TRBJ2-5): DSGVTQTPKHLITATGQRVTLRCSPRSGDLSVYWYQQSLDQGLQFLIQYYNGEERAKGNILERFSAQQFPDLHSELNLSSLELGDSALYFCASSVATSLETQYFGPGTRLLVL.

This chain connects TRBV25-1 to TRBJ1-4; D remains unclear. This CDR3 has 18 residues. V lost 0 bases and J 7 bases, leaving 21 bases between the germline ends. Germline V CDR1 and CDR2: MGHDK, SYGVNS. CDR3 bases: TGTGCCAGCAGTGAATATGGAGGAAATCGCGTAGCGATTGAAAAACTGTTTTTT. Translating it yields CASSEYGGNRVAIEKLFF.

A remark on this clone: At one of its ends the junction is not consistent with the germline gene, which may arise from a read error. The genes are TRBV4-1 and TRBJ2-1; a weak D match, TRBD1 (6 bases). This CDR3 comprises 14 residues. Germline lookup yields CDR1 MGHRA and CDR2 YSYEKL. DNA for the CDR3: TGCGTCAGCAGCCAAGAGGGGGACTACAATGAGCAGTTCTTC. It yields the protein CVSSQEGDYNEQFF.